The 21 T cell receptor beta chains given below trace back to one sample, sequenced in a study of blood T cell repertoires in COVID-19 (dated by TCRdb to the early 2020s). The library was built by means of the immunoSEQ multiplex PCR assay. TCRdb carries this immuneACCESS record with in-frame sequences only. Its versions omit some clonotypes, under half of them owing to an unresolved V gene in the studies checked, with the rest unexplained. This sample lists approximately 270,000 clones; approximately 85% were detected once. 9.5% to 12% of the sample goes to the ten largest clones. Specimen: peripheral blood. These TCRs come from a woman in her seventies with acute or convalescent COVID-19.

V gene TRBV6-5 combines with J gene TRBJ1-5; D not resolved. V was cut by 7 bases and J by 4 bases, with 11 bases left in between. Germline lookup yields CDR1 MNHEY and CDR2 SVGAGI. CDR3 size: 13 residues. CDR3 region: CASNLGGNQPQHF. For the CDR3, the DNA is TGTGCCAGCAATCTCGGCGGGAATCAGCCCCAGCATTTT.

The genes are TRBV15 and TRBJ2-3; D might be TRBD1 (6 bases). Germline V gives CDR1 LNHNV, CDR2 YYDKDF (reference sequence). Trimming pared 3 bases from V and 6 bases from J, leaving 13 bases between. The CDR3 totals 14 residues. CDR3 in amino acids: CATSSRQGLDTQYF. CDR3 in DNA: TGTGCCACCAGCAGCCGCCAGGGGTTGGATACGCAGTATTTT.

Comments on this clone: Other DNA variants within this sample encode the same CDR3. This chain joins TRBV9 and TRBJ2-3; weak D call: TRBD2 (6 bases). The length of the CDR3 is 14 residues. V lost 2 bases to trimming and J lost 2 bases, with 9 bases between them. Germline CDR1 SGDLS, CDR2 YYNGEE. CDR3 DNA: TGTGCCAGCAGCGTCGGGACTTTCACAGATACGCAGTATTTT. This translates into CASSVGTFTDTQYF.

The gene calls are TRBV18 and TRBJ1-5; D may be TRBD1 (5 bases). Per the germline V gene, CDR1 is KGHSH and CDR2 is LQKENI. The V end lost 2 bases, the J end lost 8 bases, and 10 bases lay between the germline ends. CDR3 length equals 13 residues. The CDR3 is CASSPGGREPQHF. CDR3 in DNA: TGTGCCAGCTCACCAGGGGGGAGGGAGCCCCAGCATTTT.

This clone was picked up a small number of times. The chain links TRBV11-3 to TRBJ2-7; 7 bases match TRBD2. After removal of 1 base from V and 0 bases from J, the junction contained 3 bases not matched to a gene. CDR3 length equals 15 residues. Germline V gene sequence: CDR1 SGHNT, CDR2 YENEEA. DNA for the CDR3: TGTGCCAGCAGCTTAGGGGGCGGGGGCTCCTACGAGCAGTACTTC. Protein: CASSLGGGGSYEQYF.

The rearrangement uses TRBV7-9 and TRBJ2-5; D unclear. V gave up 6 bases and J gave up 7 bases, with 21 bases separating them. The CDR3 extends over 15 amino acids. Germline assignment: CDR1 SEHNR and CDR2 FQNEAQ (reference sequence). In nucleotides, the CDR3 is TGTGCCAGCAGTTTCGCGACCCCTGCCAGAGGGACCCAGTACTTC. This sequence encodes CASSFATPARGTQYF.

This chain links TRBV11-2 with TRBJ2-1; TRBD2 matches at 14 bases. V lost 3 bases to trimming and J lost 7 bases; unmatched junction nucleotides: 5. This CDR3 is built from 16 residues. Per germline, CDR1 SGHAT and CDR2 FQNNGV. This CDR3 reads CASSLGLAGAFNEQFF. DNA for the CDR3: TGTGCCAGCAGCTTGGGACTAGCGGGGGCCTTTAATGAGCAGTTCTTC. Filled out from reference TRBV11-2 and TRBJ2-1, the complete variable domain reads EAGVAQSPRYKIIEKRQSVAFWCNPISGHATLYWYQQILGQGPKLLIQFQNNGVVDDSQLPKDRFSAERLKGVDSTLKIQPAKLEDSAVYLCASSLGLAGAFNEQFFGPGTRLTVL.

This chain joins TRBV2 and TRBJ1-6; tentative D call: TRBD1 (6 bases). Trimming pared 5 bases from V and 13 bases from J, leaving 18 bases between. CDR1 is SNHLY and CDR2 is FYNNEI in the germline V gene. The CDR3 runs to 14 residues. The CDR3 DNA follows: TGTGCCAGCAGTAAAGAACACGGACAGACGCCCCTCCACTTT. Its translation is CASSKEHGQTPLHF.

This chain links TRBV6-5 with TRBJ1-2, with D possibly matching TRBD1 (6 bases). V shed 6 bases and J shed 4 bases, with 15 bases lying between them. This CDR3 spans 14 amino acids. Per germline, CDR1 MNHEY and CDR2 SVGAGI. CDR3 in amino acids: CASRPSDRVYGYTF. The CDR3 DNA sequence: TGTGCCAGCAGACCCTCGGACAGAGTCTATGGCTACACCTTC.

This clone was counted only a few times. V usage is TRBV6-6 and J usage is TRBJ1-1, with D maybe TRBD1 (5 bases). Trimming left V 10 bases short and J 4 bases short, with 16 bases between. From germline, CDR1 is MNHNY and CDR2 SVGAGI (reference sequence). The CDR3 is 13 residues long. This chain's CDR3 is CATILTESTEAFF. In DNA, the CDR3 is TGTGCCACCATATTGACAGAGTCCACTGAAGCTTTCTTT.

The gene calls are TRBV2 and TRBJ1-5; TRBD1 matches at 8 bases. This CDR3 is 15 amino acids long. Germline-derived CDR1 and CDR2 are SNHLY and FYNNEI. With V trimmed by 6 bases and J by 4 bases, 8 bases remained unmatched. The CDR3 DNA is TGTGCCAGCAGCGCTGACAGGGGCACAAATCAGCCCCAGCATTTT. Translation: CASSADRGTNQPQHF.

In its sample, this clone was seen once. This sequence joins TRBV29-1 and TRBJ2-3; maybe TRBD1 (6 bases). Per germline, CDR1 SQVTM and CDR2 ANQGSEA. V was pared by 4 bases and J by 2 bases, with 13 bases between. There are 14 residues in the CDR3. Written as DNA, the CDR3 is TGCAGCGTTGGAGTTGGGGGCCTCACAGATACGCAGTATTTT. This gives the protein CSVGVGGLTDTQYF.

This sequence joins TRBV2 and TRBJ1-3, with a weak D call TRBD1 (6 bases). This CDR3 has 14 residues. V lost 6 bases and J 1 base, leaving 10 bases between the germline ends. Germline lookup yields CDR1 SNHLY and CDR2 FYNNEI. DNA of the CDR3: TGTGCCAGCAGGCAGGGACATTCTGGAAACACCATATATTTT. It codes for CASRQGHSGNTIYF. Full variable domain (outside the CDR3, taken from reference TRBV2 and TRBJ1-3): EPEVTQTPSHQVTQMGQEVILRCVPISNHLYFYWYRQILGQKVEFLVSFYNNEISEKSEIFDDQFSVERPDGSNFTLKIRSTKLEDSAMYFCASRQGHSGNTIYFGEGSWLTVV.

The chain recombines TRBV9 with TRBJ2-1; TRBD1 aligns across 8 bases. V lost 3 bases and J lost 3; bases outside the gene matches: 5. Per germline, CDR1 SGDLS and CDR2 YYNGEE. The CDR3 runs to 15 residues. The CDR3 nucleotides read TGTGCCAGCAGCGGAGTTGGGACAGGCTACAATGAGCAGTTCTTC. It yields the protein CASSGVGTGYNEQFF.

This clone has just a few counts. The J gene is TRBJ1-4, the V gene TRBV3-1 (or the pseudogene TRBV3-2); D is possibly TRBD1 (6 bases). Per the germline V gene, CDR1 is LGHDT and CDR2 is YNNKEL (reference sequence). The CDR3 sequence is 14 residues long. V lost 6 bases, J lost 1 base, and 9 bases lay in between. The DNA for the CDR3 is TGTGCCAGCAGGCAACAGGGAACTAATGAAAAACTGTTTTTT. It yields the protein CASRQQGTNEKLFF.

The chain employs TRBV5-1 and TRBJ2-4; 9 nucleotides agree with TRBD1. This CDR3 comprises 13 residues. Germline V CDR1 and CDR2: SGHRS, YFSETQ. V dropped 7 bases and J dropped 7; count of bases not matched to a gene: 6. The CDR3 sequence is CASGDRDANIQYF. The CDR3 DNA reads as TGCGCCAGCGGGGACAGGGATGCGAACATTCAGTACTTC.

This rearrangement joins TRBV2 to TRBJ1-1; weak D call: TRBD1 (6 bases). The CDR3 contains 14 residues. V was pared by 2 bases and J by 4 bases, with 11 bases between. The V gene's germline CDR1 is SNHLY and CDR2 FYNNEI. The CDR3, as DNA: TGTGCCAGCAGTGAAAGGACAGACGGCACTGAAGCTTTCTTT. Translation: CASSERTDGTEAFF.

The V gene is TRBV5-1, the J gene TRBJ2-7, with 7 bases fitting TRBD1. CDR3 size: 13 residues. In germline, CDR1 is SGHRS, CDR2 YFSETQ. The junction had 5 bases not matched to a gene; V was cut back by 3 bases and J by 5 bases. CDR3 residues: CASSSTGANEQYF. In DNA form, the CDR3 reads TGCGCCAGCAGCTCTACAGGGGCGAACGAGCAGTACTTC.

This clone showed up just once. The CDR3 protein is CASSRGLAGKNIQYF. DNA of the CDR3: TGTGCCAGCAGCCGTGGACTAGCGGGTAAAAACATTCAGTACTTC. The V call is TRBV3-1 (or the pseudogene TRBV3-2), the J call TRBJ2-4; TRBD2 aligns across 11 bases. In germline, CDR1 is LGHDT, CDR2 YNNKEL (reference sequence). Unmatched junction bases numbered 3, after V lost 4 bases and J lost 4 bases. The CDR3 runs to 15 residues.

Written as DNA, the CDR3 is TGTGCCAGCAGTGTGTGGCCCCGGGGCACCGGGGAGCTGTTTTTT. Translated: CASSVWPRGTGELFF. This chain uses TRBV2 with TRBJ2-2, with D tentatively TRBD2 (5 bases). This CDR3 contains 15 residues. Between the trimmed V and J ends, which lost 4 bases and 4 bases, there was a span of 13 bases. Germline-derived CDR1 and CDR2 are SNHLY and FYNNEI.

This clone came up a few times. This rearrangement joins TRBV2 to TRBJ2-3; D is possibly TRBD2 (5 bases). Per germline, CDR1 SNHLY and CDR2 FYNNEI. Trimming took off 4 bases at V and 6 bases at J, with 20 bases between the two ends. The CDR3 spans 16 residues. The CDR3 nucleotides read TGTGCCAGCAGTGCAGAACCAACTAGGTTAGCGGATACGCAGTATTTT. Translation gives CASSAEPTRLADTQYF.